The rows below give T cell receptor beta chains drawn from one sample of a study of shared clonotypes between healthy human individuals. Sequenced by immunoSEQ multiplex PCR; TCRdb stores in-frame clones only, minus some. The table has nearly 2 million clones, approximately 95% seen once; the top ten hold 1% to 1.5%. Sequencing was performed on naive CD8+ T cells sorted from blood. The source is a man younger than 35 in good health. The CDR3 runs from the conserved cysteine through the conserved F or W. The D gene is left open where the match is weak. Some rows have no size entry. The others give once, few or many, or a class for an expanded clone.

size | D | J | V | CDR3 | DNA
- | - | TRBJ2-7 | TRBV25-1 | CASSDPKGRGLDLGQYF | TGTGCCAGCAGTGACCCCAAGGGGAGGGGGCTTGACCTTGGGCAGTACTTC
- | - | TRBJ2-1 | TRBV4-1 | CASSTRFEVSTYNEQFF | TGCGCCAGCAGCACGAGGTTCGAGGTCAGTACCTACAATGAGCAGTTCTTC
- | - | TRBJ1-1 | TRBV6-6 | CASSSEGNTEAFF | TGTGCCAGCAGTTCTGAAGGAAACACTGAAGCTTTCTTT
- | - | TRBJ1-1 | TRBV5-4 | CASSLGVVGTEAFF | TGTGCCAGCAGCTTGGGGGTAGTCGGCACTGAAGCTTTCTTT
once | - | TRBJ2-5 | TRBV7-2 | CASSSIWTEGWETQYF | TGTGCCAGCAGCTCGATATGGACGGAGGGGTGGGAGACCCAGTACTTC
- | TRBD1 | TRBJ1-5 | TRBV10-2 | CASSASQGADQPQHF | TGCGCCAGCAGTGCCAGTCAGGGGGCAGACCAGCCCCAGCATTTT
- | - | TRBJ1-2 | TRBV18 | CASSSTDAFYGYTF | TGTGCCAGCTCATCGACTGACGCATTCTATGGCTACACCTTC
- | TRBD1 | TRBJ2-1 | TRBV30 | CAWRDRGFYNEQFF | TGTGCCTGGAGGGACAGGGGCTTCTACAATGAGCAGTTCTTC
- | - | TRBJ2-1 | TRBV13 | CASSLGILRDNEQFF | TGTGCCAGCAGCTTAGGAATTCTTCGCGACAATGAGCAGTTCTTC
- | - | TRBJ2-5 | TRBV27 | CASSLSPTSETQYF | TGTGCCAGCAGTTTATCGCCAACCTCGGAGACCCAGTACTTC
- | - | TRBJ2-3 | TRBV2 | CASKMVTQYF | TGTGCCAGCAAGATGGTTACGCAGTATTTT
- | - | TRBJ1-1 | TRBV27 | CASSFPGGTEAFF | TGTGCCAGCAGTTTTCCGGGGGGTACTGAAGCTTTCTTT
- | - | TRBJ1-1 | TRBV7-9 | CASSLEAEAFF | TGTGCCAGCAGCTTAGAAGCTGAAGCTTTCTTT
- | - | TRBJ1-2 | TRBV14 | CASSRWRAGDGGYTF | TGTGCCAGCAGCCGGTGGAGAGCAGGTGATGGAGGCTACACCTTC
once | TRBD1 | TRBJ2-3 | TRBV5-4 | CASSTSGQPTDTQYF | TGTGCCAGCAGCACTTCGGGACAGCCCACAGATACGCAGTATTTT
- | - | TRBJ1-1 | TRBV29-1 | CSVPDPTSNTEAFF | TGCAGCGTCCCGGACCCGACCTCGAACACTGAAGCTTTCTTT
- | - | TRBJ2-6 | TRBV6-5 | CASSAVISGANVLTF | TGTGCCAGCAGTGCCGTAATTTCTGGGGCCAACGTCCTGACTTTC
- | - | TRBJ2-7 | TRBV9 | CASSGSGTYEQYF | TGTGCCAGCAGCGGTAGCGGCACCTACGAGCAGTACTTC
- | - | TRBJ1-1 | TRBV7-9 | CASSDYSAENTEAFF | TGTGCCAGCAGCGACTATAGCGCTGAGAACACTGAAGCTTTCTTT
once | TRBD2 | TRBJ2-3 | TRBV28 | CASKWRGAALNGQYF | TGTGCCAGCAAATGGCGGGGGGCGGCCCTGAATGGGCAGTATTTT
- | - | TRBJ2-7 | TRBV30 | CAWSENAYEQYF | TGTGCCTGGAGTGAGAACGCCTACGAGCAGTACTTC
- | TRBD2 | TRBJ2-7 | TRBV11-2 | CASLAGRNADEQYF | TGTGCCTCACTAGCGGGAAGGAATGCGGACGAGCAGTACTTC
- | - | TRBJ1-2 | TRBV5-1 | CASSLDGGWNYGYTF | TGCGCCAGCAGCTTGGATGGGGGATGGAACTATGGCTACACCTTC
once | - | TRBJ2-7 | TRBV27 | CASSLKGGIYNEQYF | TGTGCCAGCAGTTTAAAAGGGGGGATCTATAACGAGCAGTACTTC
- | TRBD1 | TRBJ1-2 | TRBV5-4 | CASSTGTAPLPGYGYTF | TGTGCCAGCAGCACAGGGACAGCGCCCCTCCCGGGCTATGGCTACACCTTC
- | - | TRBJ2-7 | TRBV10-2 | CASSPGAYEQYF | TGCGCCAGCAGCCCCGGGGCCTACGAGCAGTACTTC
- | - | TRBJ2-2 | TRBV7-9 | CASSYVPGELFF | TGTGCCAGCAGCTACGTTCCCGGGGAGCTGTTTTTT
- | - | TRBJ1-5 | TRBV28 | CASRPSTGFMANQPQHF | TGTGCCAGCCGACCATCGACAGGATTCATGGCCAATCAGCCCCAGCATTTT
- | TRBD2 | TRBJ2-3 | TRBV7-9 | CASSSGRTAGWADTQYF | TGTGCCAGCAGCTCAGGACGAACAGCGGGGTGGGCAGATACGCAGTATTTT
- | TRBD1 | TRBJ2-7 | TRBV5-1 | CATRGTATGTYEQYF | TGCGCCACCAGGGGGACAGCCACGGGCACCTACGAGCAGTACTTC
- | - | TRBJ1-2 | TRBV5-4 | CASSPGDGYTF | TGTGCCAGCAGTCCCGGGGATGGCTACACCTTC
- | - | TRBJ2-3 | TRBV4-2 | CASSRLGDTQYF | TGTGCCAGCAGCCGTCTAGGGGATACGCAGTATTTT
- | TRBD1 | TRBJ1-2 | TRBV2 | CASQGGQNYGYTF | TGTGCCTCCCAGGGGGGACAGAACTATGGCTACACCTTC
- | TRBD1 | TRBJ2-7 | TRBV7-9 | CASSLGRGPSEQYF | TGTGCCAGCAGCTTAGGAAGGGGGCCCTCCGAGCAGTACTTC
once | - | TRBJ2-7 | TRBV28 | CASSRGGAYEQYF | TGTGCCAGCAGCAGGGGAGGCGCCTACGAGCAGTACTTC
- | - | TRBJ2-2 | TRBV7-9 | CASSPLGDVWTGELFF | TGTGCCAGCAGCCCCTTAGGGGACGTTTGGACCGGGGAGCTGTTTTTT
- | - | TRBJ2-7 | TRBV9 | CASSRDTAYEQYF | TGTGCCAGCAGCCGGGACACCGCCTACGAGCAGTACTTC
- | - | TRBJ2-3 | TRBV10-1 | CASSESVDSTDTQYF | TGCGCCAGCAGTGAGTCTGTAGACAGCACAGATACGCAGTATTTT